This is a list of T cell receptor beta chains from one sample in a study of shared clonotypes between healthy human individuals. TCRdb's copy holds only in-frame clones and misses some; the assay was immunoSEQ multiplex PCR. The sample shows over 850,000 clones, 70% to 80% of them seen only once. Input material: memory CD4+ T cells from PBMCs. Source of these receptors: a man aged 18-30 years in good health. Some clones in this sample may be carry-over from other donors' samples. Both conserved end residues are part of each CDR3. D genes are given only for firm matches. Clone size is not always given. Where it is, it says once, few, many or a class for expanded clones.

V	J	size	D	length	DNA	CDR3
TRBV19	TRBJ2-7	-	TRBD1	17	TGTGCCAGTAGCCCCGACCTTGACAGGGGGCTTTCCTACGAGCAGTACTTC	CASSPDLDRGLSYEQYF
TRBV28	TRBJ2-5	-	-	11	TGTGCCAGCAGCGTTGAAGAGACCCAGTACTTC	CASSVEETQYF
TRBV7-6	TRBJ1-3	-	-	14	TGTGCCAGCAGCTTAGGGGAAGCCGGAAACACCATATATTTT	CASSLGEAGNTIYF
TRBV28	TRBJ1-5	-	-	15	TGTGCCAGCAGTTTCGAGGGATCTAGCAATCAGCCCCAGCATTTT	CASSFEGSSNQPQHF
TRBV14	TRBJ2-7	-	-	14	TGTGCCAGCAGCGGGACAACCAGCTCCTACGAGCAGTACTTC	CASSGTTSSYEQYF
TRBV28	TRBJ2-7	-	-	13	TGTGCCAGCACCCCGACTAAACCCTACGAGCAGTACTTC	CASTPTKPYEQYF
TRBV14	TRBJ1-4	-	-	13	TGTGCCAGCAGCCAAGATCTTTGGGAAAAACTGTTTTTT	CASSQDLWEKLFF
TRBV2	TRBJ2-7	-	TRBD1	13	TGTGCCAGCAGCAAGGACAGGGGAGGGGAGCAGTACTTC	CASSKDRGGEQYF
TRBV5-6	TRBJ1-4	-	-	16	TGTGCCAGCAGCCCATCCCGTGCGGGGCGTTTTGGAAAACTGTTTTTT	CASSPSRAGRFGKLFF
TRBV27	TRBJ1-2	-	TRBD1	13	TGTGCCAGCAGACAGGGGCCGGCCTATGGCTACACCTTC	CASRQGPAYGYTF
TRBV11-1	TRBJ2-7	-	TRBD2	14	TGTGCCAGCAGCTTTAGCGGGAGGAGGGGCGAGCAGTACTTC	CASSFSGRRGEQYF
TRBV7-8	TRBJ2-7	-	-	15	TGTGCCAGCAGCCTTTGGACGTCACTTCCCTACGAGCAGTACTTC	CASSLWTSLPYEQYF
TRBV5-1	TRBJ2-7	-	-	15	TGCGCCAGCAGCCTGGGGCTTACTTCTTCCTACGAGCAGTACTTC	CASSLGLTSSYEQYF
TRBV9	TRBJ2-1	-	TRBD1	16	TGTGCCAGCAGCGTAACTGACAGGGCCCCCTACAATGAGCAGTTCTTC	CASSVTDRAPYNEQFF
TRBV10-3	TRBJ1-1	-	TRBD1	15	TGTGCCATCAGTCCGGAGGACAGGATGAACACTGAAGCTTTCTTT	CAISPEDRMNTEAFF
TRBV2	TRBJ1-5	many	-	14	TGTGCCAGCAGTCCAGAGAGGGGCAATCAGCCCCAGCATTTT	CASSPERGNQPQHF
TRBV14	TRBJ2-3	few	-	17	TGTGCCAGCAGCCAAGATCGCGGGGGCCTCGGGACAGATACGCAGTATTTT	CASSQDRGGLGTDTQYF
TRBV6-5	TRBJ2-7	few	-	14	TGTGCCAGCAGCCCCGGTAGGGGGACCTACGAGCAGTACTTC	CASSPGRGTYEQYF
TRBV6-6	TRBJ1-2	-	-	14	TGTGCCAGCAGTTACACAGGGTTGAACTATGGATACACCTTC	CASSYTGLNYGYTF
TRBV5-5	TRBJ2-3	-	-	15	TGTGCCAGCAGCTATGATGAAACTAGCACAGATACGCAGTATTTT	CASSYDETSTDTQYF
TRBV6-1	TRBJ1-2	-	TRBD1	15	TGTGCCAGCAGCCGAGGGACAGGGGAGGGCTATGGCTACACCTTC	CASSRGTGEGYGYTF
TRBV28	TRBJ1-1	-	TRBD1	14	TGTGCCAGCAAACCGGGACAGCCTTACACTGAAGCTTTCTTT	CASKPGQPYTEAFF
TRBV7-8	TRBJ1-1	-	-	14	TGTGCCAGCAGCTTAGTCCCGACGAACACTGAAGCTTTCTTT	CASSLVPTNTEAFF
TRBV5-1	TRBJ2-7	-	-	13	TGCGCCAGCAGCTTGGAAGGGTATGGCGAGCAGTACTTC	CASSLEGYGEQYF
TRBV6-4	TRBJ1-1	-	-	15	TGTGCCAGCAGCCCAGTAGGGCGGCTGAACACTGAAGCTTTCTTT	CASSPVGRLNTEAFF
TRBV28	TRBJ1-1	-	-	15	TGTGCCAGCAGCCGCCTGGGGTCCCCGGTCACTGAAGCTTTCTTT	CASSRLGSPVTEAFF
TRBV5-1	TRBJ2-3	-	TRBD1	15	TGCGCCAGCAGAGACAGGGGCCAACCCCGGGATACGCAGTATTTT	CASRDRGQPRDTQYF
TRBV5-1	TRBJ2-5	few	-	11	TGCGCCAGCAGCTTGGAGGGAGCCCAGTACTTC	CASSLEGAQYF
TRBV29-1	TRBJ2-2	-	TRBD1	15	TGCAGCGTTGAAGATAGGAGACAGGGAACCGGGGAGCTGTTTTTT	CSVEDRRQGTGELFF
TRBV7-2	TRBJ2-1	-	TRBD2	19	TGTGCCAGCAGCTTAGTCAGACTTGTAGGGCTAGCGGGAGGCAATGAGCAGTTCTTC	CASSLVRLVGLAGGNEQFF
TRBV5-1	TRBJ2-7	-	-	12	TGCGCCAGCAGCTTGAGGAGATACGAGCAGTACTTC	CASSLRRYEQYF
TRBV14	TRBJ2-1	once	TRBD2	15	TGTGCCAGCAGCCGAGCGGGGCGGGAGGGGAATGAGCAGTTCTTC	CASSRAGREGNEQFF
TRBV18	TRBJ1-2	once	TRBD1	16	TGTGCCAGCTCACCAGGGACAGGAAACGCAAACTATGGCTACACCTTC	CASSPGTGNANYGYTF
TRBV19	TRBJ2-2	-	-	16	TGTGCCAGTAGTATCGTCGGAGCAGGTGCGACCGGGGAGCTGTTTTTT	CASSIVGAGATGELFF
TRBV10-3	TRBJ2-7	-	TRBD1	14	TGTGCCATCAGTGGGGACAGGGGGTCCTACGAGCAGTACTTC	CAISGDRGSYEQYF
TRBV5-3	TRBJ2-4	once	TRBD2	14	TGTGCCCGAGGAAGGGGGCGGGAGGGATGGATTCAGTACTTC	CARGRGREGWIQYF
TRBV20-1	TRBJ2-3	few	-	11	TGCAGTGGTGGCGGAACAGATACGCAGTATTTT	CSGGGTDTQYF
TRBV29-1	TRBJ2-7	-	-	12	TGCAGTGGGACATTCAACTCCTACGAGCAGTACTTC	CSGTFNSYEQYF
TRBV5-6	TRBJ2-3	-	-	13	TGTGCCAGCAGCGCGGCACCGAGAGATACGCAGTATTTT	CASSAAPRDTQYF
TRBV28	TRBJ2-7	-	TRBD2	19	TGTGCCAGCAACGCTCCGCGGGGGTATGGTAGCGGGAGTCTTTACGAGCAGTACTTC	CASNAPRGYGSGSLYEQYF
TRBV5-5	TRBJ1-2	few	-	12	TGTGCCAGCAGCCCGGTCTCCTATGGCTACACCTTC	CASSPVSYGYTF
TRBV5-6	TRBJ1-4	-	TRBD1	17	TGTGCCAGCAGCTTGAGCCGAAACAGGGGGCCATCTGAAAAACTGTTTTTT	CASSLSRNRGPSEKLFF
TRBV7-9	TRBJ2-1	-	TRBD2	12	TGTGCCAGCAGCCGGACTAGTCGAGAGCAGTTCTTC	CASSRTSREQFF
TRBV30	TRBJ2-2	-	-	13	TGTGCCTGGAGTCAAGCGAGGACCGGGGAGCTGTTTTTT	CAWSQARTGELFF
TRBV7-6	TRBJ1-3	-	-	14	TGTGCCAGCAGCTCCGCAGTCTCTGGAAACACCATATATTTT	CASSSAVSGNTIYF